The rows below give T cell receptor beta chains drawn from one sample of a study of T cells in Graves' hyperthyroidism and ophthalmopathy. TCRdb re-called the multiplex PCR reads with MiXCR, one entry per CDR3 protein. The sample records about 480,000 distinct CDR3 sequences, under 15% being singletons. Sequenced sample: blood. These receptors were taken from a woman aged 18-30 years with Graves' hyperthyroidism. Each CDR3 is given without its conserved first and last residue. Fields, in order: V gene, J gene, clone size, CDR3 protein. A row's size may be missing; if present it is once, few, many or a size class.

v_gene: TRBV12-3/TRBV12-4
j_gene: TRBJ1-1
abundance: many
CDR3aa: ASEVLAGMNTEAF

v_gene: TRBV3-1
j_gene: TRBJ1-1
abundance: many
CDR3aa: ASSQDGRGRLTEAF

v_gene: TRBV30
j_gene: TRBJ1-6
abundance: many
CDR3aa: AWRRGTLH

v_gene: TRBV5-1
j_gene: TRBJ1-1
abundance: many
CDR3aa: ASSFEGSGRAAF

v_gene: TRBV19
j_gene: TRBJ2-3
abundance: few
CDR3aa: ASSRTGTSGSSQY

v_gene: TRBV29-1
j_gene: TRBJ1-1
abundance: many
CDR3aa: SVQRTGGVRGTEAF

v_gene: TRBV27
j_gene: TRBJ1-2
abundance: many
CDR3aa: ASSPKDSLRYGYT

v_gene: TRBV25-1
j_gene: TRBJ1-2
abundance: -
CDR3aa: ASSGTGGFYGYT

v_gene: TRBV24-1
j_gene: TRBJ2-1
abundance: -
CDR3aa: ATSDPPGQGVYNEQF

v_gene: TRBV10-1
j_gene: TRBJ1-1
abundance: few
CDR3aa: ASMEHLNTEAF

v_gene: TRBV20-1
j_gene: TRBJ2-5
abundance: many
CDR3aa: SASLGEETQY

v_gene: TRBV6-1
j_gene: TRBJ1-5
abundance: many
CDR3aa: ASSPRGIDRAGQPQH

v_gene: TRBV20-1
j_gene: TRBJ2-3
abundance: -
CDR3aa: TVTGDTDTQY

v_gene: TRBV30
j_gene: TRBJ1-2
abundance: many
CDR3aa: AWSDPPIEAQGYT

v_gene: TRBV2
j_gene: TRBJ1-2
abundance: -
CDR3aa: ASRMKQLYGYT

v_gene: TRBV6-2/TRBV6-3
j_gene: TRBJ2-7
abundance: many
CDR3aa: ASSLVLTSGRANSYEQY

v_gene: TRBV5-8
j_gene: TRBJ1-1
abundance: many
CDR3aa: ASSLVWGARTEAF

v_gene: TRBV15
j_gene: TRBJ2-1
abundance: many
CDR3aa: ATIPSDSSYNEQF

v_gene: TRBV12-3/TRBV12-4
j_gene: TRBJ1-3
abundance: many
CDR3aa: ASSLYGSGNTIY

v_gene: TRBV10-3
j_gene: TRBJ2-7
abundance: many
CDR3aa: AIGMEGLYEQY

v_gene: TRBV11-2
j_gene: TRBJ1-3
abundance: many
CDR3aa: ASSPRQILSSGNTIY

v_gene: TRBV24-1
j_gene: TRBJ2-5
abundance: -
CDR3aa: ATSDETGSGETQY

v_gene: TRBV11-2
j_gene: TRBJ2-7
abundance: many
CDR3aa: ASSSITGTSNAYEQY

v_gene: TRBV11-2
j_gene: TRBJ2-5
abundance: many
CDR3aa: ASSAYQETQY

v_gene: TRBV7-6
j_gene: TRBJ1-6
abundance: few
CDR3aa: ASSTVWTGESDSPLH

v_gene: TRBV19
j_gene: TRBJ1-2
abundance: -
CDR3aa: ASSSPRQGNYGYT

v_gene: TRBV24-1
j_gene: TRBJ2-5
abundance: once
CDR3aa: ATRDSGTGETQY

v_gene: TRBV19
j_gene: TRBJ2-7
abundance: -
CDR3aa: ASHPGLAASYEQY

v_gene: TRBV30
j_gene: TRBJ1-2
abundance: many
CDR3aa: AWSVRGNYGYT

v_gene: TRBV7-6
j_gene: TRBJ2-5
abundance: many
CDR3aa: ASTLGQGTPETQY

v_gene: TRBV7-6
j_gene: TRBJ2-3
abundance: -
CDR3aa: ASSPMGEPADTQY

v_gene: TRBV20-1
j_gene: TRBJ2-5
abundance: few
CDR3aa: SADEGAGLPETQY

v_gene: TRBV9
j_gene: TRBJ2-7
abundance: few
CDR3aa: ASSARTGVGQQY

v_gene: TRBV2
j_gene: TRBJ2-1
abundance: -
CDR3aa: ASSRWAGSVNEQF

v_gene: TRBV20-1
j_gene: TRBJ2-7
abundance: few
CDR3aa: SANRGSYEQY

v_gene: TRBV20-1
j_gene: TRBJ1-1
abundance: few
CDR3aa: SASRQGVTEAF

v_gene: TRBV25-1
j_gene: TRBJ1-1
abundance: -
CDR3aa: ASSEGGGIGEAF

v_gene: TRBV10-3
j_gene: TRBJ2-3
abundance: few
CDR3aa: ATKGVRPTDTQY

v_gene: TRBV7-9
j_gene: TRBJ2-1
abundance: many
CDR3aa: ASSSSGRANSYNEQF

v_gene: TRBV20-1
j_gene: TRBJ2-1
abundance: many
CDR3aa: SAGTSGYSYNEQF

v_gene: TRBV7-9
j_gene: TRBJ2-2
abundance: -
CDR3aa: ASSLIRTSGSTGELF

v_gene: TRBV5-1
j_gene: TRBJ2-5
abundance: -
CDR3aa: ASSPYLRILGGQETQY

v_gene: TRBV20-1
j_gene: TRBJ2-3
abundance: -
CDR3aa: SAPRQGLGDTQY

v_gene: TRBV10-3
j_gene: TRBJ2-1
abundance: many
CDR3aa: AISAGLADNEQF

v_gene: TRBV7-8
j_gene: TRBJ2-5
abundance: -
CDR3aa: ASSLGTFRDTQY

v_gene: TRBV2
j_gene: TRBJ2-3
abundance: -
CDR3aa: ASSLLGVGTDTQY

v_gene: TRBV10-1
j_gene: TRBJ2-3
abundance: many
CDR3aa: ASSGDYGDTQY

v_gene: TRBV7-9
j_gene: -
abundance: once
CDR3aa: ASSPITSGNSYNEQY

v_gene: TRBV11-3
j_gene: TRBJ2-3
abundance: many
CDR3aa: ASTSWTSGSDTQY

v_gene: TRBV5-1
j_gene: TRBJ2-1
abundance: many
CDR3aa: ASAQGGGNNEQF

v_gene: TRBV20-1
j_gene: TRBJ2-7
abundance: many
CDR3aa: SVGTEYSYEQY